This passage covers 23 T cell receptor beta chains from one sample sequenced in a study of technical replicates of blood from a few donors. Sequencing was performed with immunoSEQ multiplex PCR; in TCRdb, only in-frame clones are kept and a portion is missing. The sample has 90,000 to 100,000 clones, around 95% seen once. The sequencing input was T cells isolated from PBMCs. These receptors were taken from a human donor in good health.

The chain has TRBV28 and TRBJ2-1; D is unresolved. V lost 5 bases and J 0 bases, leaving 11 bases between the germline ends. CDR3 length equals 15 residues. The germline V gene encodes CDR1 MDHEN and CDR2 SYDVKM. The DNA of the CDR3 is TGTGCCAGCAGTCCCGTGAGTTACTCCTACAATGAGCAGTTCTTC. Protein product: CASSPVSYSYNEQFF.

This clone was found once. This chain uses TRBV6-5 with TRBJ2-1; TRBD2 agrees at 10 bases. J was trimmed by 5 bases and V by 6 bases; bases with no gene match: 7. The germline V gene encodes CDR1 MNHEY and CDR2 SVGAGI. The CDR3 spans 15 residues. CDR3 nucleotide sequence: TGTGCCAGCAGACTAGCGGGAAATTCCCACAATGAGCAGTTCTTC. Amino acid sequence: CASRLAGNSHNEQFF.

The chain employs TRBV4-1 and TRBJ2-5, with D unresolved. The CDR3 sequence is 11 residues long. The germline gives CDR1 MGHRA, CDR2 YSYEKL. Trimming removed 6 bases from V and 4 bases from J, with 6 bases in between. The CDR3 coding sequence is TGCGCCAGCAGGCTCGGAGAGACCCAGTACTTC. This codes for CASRLGETQYF.

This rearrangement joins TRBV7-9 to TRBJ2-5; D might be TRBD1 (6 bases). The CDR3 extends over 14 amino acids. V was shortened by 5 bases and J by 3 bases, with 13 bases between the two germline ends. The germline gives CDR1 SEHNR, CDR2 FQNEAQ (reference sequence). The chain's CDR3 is CASSNYRDKETQYF. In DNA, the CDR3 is TGTGCCAGCAGCAATTACCGGGACAAAGAGACCCAGTACTTC.

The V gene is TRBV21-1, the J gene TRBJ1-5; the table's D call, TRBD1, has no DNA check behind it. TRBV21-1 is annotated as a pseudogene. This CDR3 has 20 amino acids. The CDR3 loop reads CASSNNRGLETYHSNQPQHF. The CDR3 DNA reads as TGTGCCAGCAGCAACAACAGGGGTTTAGAAACTTATCATAGCAATCAGCCCCAGCATTTT.

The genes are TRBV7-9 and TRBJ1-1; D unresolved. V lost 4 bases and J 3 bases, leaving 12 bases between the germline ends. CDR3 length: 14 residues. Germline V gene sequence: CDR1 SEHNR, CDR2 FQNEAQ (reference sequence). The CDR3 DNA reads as TGTGCCAGCAGCTCATTAGACCGGGACACTGAAGCTTTCTTT. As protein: CASSSLDRDTEAFF.

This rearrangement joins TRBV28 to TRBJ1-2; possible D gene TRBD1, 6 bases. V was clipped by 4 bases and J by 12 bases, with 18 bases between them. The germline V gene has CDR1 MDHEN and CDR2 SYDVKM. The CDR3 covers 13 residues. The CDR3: CASSSDRESVNTF. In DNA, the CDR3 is TGTGCCAGCAGTTCGGACAGAGAGTCGGTAAACACCTTC.

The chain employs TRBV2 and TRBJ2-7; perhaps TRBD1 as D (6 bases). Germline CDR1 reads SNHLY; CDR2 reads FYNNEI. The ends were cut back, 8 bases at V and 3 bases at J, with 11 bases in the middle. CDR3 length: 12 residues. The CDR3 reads CASRTAYYEQYF. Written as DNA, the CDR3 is TGTGCCAGCCGGACAGCGTACTACGAGCAGTACTTC.

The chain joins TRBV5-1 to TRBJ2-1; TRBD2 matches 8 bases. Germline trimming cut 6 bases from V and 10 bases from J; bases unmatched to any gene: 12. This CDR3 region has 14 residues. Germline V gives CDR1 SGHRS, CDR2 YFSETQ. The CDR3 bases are TGCGCCAGCATTGGGACTAGGGGGGCGGGGGAGCAGTTCTTC. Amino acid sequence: CASIGTRGAGEQFF. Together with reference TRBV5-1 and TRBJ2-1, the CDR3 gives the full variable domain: KAGVTQTPRYLIKTRGQQVTLSCSPISGHRSVSWYQQTPGQGLQFLFEYFSETQRNKGNFPGRFSGRQFSNSRSEMNVSTLELGDSALYLCASIGTRGAGEQFFGPGTRLTVL.

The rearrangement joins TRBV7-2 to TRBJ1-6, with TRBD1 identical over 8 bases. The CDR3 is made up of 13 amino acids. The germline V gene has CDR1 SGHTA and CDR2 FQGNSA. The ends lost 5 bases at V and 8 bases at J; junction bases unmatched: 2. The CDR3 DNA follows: TGTGCCAGCAGCCGGGACAGGTATTCACCCCTCCACTTT. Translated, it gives CASSRDRYSPLHF.

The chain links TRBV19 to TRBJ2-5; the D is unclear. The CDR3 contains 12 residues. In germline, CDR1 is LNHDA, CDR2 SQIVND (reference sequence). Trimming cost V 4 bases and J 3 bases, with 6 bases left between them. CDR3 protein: CASSRGKETQYF. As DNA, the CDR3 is TGTGCCAGTAGTAGAGGTAAAGAGACCCAGTACTTC.

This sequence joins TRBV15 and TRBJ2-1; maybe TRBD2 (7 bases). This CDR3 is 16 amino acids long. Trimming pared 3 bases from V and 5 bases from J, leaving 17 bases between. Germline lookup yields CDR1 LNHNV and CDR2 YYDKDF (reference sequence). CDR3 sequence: CATSRAGGLSHNEQFF. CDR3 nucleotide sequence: TGTGCCACCAGCAGGGCCGGGGGGCTTTCTCACAATGAGCAGTTCTTC. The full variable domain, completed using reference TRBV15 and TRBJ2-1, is DAMVIQNPRYQVTQFGKPVTLSCSQTLNHNVMYWYQQKSSQAPKLLFHYYDKDFNNEADTPDNFQSRRPNTSFCFLDIRSPGLGDTAMYLCATSRAGGLSHNEQFFGPGTRLTVL.

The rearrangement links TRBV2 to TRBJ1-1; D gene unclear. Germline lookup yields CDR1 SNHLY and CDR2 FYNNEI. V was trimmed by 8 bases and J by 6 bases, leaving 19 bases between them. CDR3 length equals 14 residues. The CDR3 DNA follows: TGTGCCAGCCTGCCGGATACGGGTGGTCCTGAAGCTTTCTTT. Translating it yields CASLPDTGGPEAFF.

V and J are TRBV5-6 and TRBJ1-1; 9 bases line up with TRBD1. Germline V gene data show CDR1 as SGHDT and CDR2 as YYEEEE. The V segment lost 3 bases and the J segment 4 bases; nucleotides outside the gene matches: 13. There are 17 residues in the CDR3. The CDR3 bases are TGTGCCAGCAGCTCGGGGACAGGGTCCCTCCTTGGCACTGAAGCTTTCTTT. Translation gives CASSSGTGSLLGTEAFF.

The CDR3 region has the DNA TGTGCCAGCGAGAACAGGGGGTCCGCGGAGACCCAGTACTTC. Residues: CASENRGSAETQYF. This chain uses TRBV28 with TRBJ2-5; 8 bases are a match to TRBD1. CDR3 length equals 14 residues. The V gene end was trimmed by 8 bases and the J gene end by 5 bases; junction bases not matched to a gene: 10. Per germline, CDR1 MDHEN and CDR2 SYDVKM.

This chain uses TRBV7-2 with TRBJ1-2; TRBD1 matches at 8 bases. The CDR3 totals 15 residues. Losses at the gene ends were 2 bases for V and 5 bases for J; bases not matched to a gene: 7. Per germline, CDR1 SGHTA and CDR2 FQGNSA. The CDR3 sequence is CASSLRRTGLYGYTF. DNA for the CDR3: TGTGCCAGCAGCTTAAGGCGGACAGGGCTGTATGGCTACACCTTC.

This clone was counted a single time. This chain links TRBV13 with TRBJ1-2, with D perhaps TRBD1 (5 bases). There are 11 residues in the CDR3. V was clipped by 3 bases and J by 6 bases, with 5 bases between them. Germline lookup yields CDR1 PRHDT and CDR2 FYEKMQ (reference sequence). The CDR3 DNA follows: TGTGCCAGCAGCTTGACAGATGGCTACACCTTC. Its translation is CASSLTDGYTF.

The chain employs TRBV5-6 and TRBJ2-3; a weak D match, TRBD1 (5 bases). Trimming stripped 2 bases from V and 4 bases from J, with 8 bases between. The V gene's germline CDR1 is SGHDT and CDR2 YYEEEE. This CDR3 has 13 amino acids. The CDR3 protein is CASSLGRADTQYF. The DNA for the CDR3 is TGTGCCAGCAGCTTAGGCAGGGCAGATACGCAGTATTTT.

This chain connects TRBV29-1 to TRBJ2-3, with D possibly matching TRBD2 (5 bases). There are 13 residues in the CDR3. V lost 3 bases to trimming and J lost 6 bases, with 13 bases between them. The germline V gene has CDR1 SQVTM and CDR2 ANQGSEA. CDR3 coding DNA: TGCAGCGTTGATGGCCTAGCAACGGATACGCAGTATTTT. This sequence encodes CSVDGLATDTQYF.

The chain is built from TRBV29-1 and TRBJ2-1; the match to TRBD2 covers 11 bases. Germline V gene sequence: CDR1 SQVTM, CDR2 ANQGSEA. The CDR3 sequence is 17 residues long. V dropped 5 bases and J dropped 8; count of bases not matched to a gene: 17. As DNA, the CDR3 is TGCAGCGTTTTCTCGCCCCTCAATAGCGGGAGGGCCCATGAGCAGTTCTTC. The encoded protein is CSVFSPLNSGRAHEQFF.

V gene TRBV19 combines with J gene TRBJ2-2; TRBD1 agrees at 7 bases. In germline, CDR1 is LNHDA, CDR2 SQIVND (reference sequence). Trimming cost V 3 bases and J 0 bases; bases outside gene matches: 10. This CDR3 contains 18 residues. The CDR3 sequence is CASSIGQDWRANTGELFF. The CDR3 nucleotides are TGTGCCAGTAGTATCGGACAGGACTGGAGAGCGAACACCGGGGAGCTGTTTTTT.

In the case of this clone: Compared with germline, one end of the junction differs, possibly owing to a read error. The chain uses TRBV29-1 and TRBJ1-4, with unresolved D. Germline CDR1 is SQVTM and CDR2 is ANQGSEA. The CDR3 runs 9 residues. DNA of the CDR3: TGCAGCGTTAAATTAAAAACTGTTTTT. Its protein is CSVKLKTVF.

This CDR3 reads CASSPGGTGASSNQPQHF. CDR3 nucleotide sequence: TGTGCCAGCAGCCCCGGGGGGACAGGGGCGAGTAGCAATCAGCCCCAGCATTTT. This sequence joins TRBV10-3 and TRBJ1-5; 10 bases map to TRBD1. CDR3 size: 18 residues. The germline CDR1 and CDR2 sequences are ENHRY and SYGVKD. V dropped 10 bases and J dropped 0; count of bases not matched to a gene: 15.